This T cell receptor beta chain was sequenced during a study of T cells in Graves' hyperthyroidism and ophthalmopathy. This clonotype was seen ten or more times. Per the germline V gene, CDR1 is SGHAT and CDR2 is FQNNGV. This CDR3 contains 14 residues. V gave up 3 bases and J gave up 2 bases, with 10 bases separating them. What was amplified from RNA transcripts were TCR beta CDR3 regions. Initially, a first-round RT-PCR of the TCR CDR3 employed the HTBI primer set. Using its own MiXCR run on the multiplex PCR reads, TCRdb lists one record per CDR3 protein. The table records 300,000 to 450,000 distinct CDR3 sequences, approximately 14% of them present only once. Each patient was aged 18 to 65 and had newly diagnosed hyperthyroidism of under 2 months' duration. Exclusion of a patient resulted from uncontrolled infection, other autoimmune disease, pregnancy or lactation. Diagnostic decisions used clinical symptoms, serum thyroxine and TRAb, thyroid ultrasound and orbital computed tomography.

Sequenced material: blood. This TCR was sampled from a woman between 18 and 30 years old with Graves' hyperthyroidism that later progressed to Graves' ophthalmopathy. The rearrangement joins TRBV11-2 to TRBJ1-1; tentative D call: TRBD1 (6 bases). The CDR3: CASSFRDTNTEAFF. In DNA, the CDR3 is TGTGCCAGCAGCTTCCGGGACACCAACACTGAAGCTTTCTTT. Filled out from reference TRBV11-2 and TRBJ1-1, the complete variable domain reads EAGVAQSPRYKIIEKRQSVAFWCNPISGHATLYWYQQILGQGPKLLIQFQNNGVVDDSQLPKDRFSAERLKGVDSTLKIQPAKLEDSAVYLCASSFRDTNTEAFFGQGTRLTVV.